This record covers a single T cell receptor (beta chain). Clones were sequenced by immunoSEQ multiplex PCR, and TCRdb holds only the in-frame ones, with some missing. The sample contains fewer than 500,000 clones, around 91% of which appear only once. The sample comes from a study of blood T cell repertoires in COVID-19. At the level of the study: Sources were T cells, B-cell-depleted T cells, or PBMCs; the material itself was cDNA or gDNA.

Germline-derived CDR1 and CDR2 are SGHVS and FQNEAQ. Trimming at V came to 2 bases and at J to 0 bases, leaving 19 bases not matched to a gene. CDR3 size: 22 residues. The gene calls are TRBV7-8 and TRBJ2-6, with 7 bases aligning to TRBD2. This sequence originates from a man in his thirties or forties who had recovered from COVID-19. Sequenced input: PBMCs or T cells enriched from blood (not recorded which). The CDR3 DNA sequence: TGTGCCAGCAGCTTACTTCGAGGATTTCGGGCGGGAGTCTTCTCTGGGGCCAACGTCCTGACTTTC. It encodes CASSLLRGFRAGVFSGANVLTF. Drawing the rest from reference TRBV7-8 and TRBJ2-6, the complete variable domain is GAGVSQSPRYKVAKRGQDVALRCDPISGHVSLFWYQQALGQGPEFLTYFQNEAQLDKSGLPSDRFFAERPEGSVSTLKIQRTQQEDSAVYLCASSLLRGFRAGVFSGANVLTFGAGSRLTVL.